The present TCR beta chain was sequenced within a study of OX40 agonist ivuxolimab in advanced cancers. Study in general: Males comprised 70% to 85% of the group, whose mean age was approximately 62 years (range 23 to 79). Patients achieving partial responses numbered three: one hepatocellular carcinoma case and two cutaneous melanoma cases. Study outcomes and limitations: Expanded peripheral T cells had an undetermined antigen specificity.

A remark on this clone: As yet, its antigen is unknown.

Here immunoSEQ multiplex PCR was the method, and the copy in TCRdb shows in-frame clones only, minus some. The repertoire includes more than 55,000 clones, about 87% of them detected once, and about 4% sits in the top ten. This CDR3 has 16 residues. Germline CDR1 is SGDLS and CDR2 is YYNGEE. Germline trimming cut 3 bases from V and 4 bases from J; bases unmatched to any gene: 9. The sequencing used CD4+ or CD8+ T cells sorted from blood, collected in a trial of the OX40 agonist ivuxolimab. The gene calls are TRBV9 and TRBJ1-4; 7 nucleotides align to TRBD1. The receptor comes from an adult with an advanced solid tumor such as melanoma, head and neck, liver or kidney cancer. CDR3 sequence (DNA): TGTGCCAGCAGCGCGGGACAGCCCGTCCTTAATGAAAAACTGTTTTTT. Amino acids: CASSAGQPVLNEKLFF.